This T cell receptor (beta chain) stems from a study of neurological immune-mediated disorders. Whole-study results and caveats: There was no association between the multiple sclerosis repertoire cluster and any clinical or MRI feature. The absence of any CDR3 amino acid sequence shared by expanded clones across subjects suggests that repertoires were private in all groups.

5'RACE with 10-nucleotide random UMIs generated the cDNA. Each CDR3 protein is one row after TCRdb ran MiXCR on the 5' RACE reads. This repertoire shows 45,000 to 55,000 distinct CDR3 sequences, approximately 6.2% found once; its top ten account for 1.3% to 1.5%. The CDR3 length is 15 residues. CDR1 and CDR2 from the germline V gene are SGHRS and YFSETQ. V gave up 1 base and J gave up 4 bases; unmatched junction bases: 5. Input was more than 800,000 sorted T cells, either CD4+ or CD8+. This clonotype was picked up many times. Its antigen is unknown. Material: CD4+ T cells from blood. V gene TRBV5-1 combines with J gene TRBJ2-3; 8 nucleotides line up with TRBD1. The TCR comes from a woman younger than 35 with multiple sclerosis. CDR3 nucleotides: TGCGCCAGCAGCTTGCCGACAGGGGTGGCAGATACGCAGTATTTT. As protein: CASSLPTGVADTQYF.